What follows are 20 T cell receptor beta chains derived from one specimen sequenced in a study of CD8 T cells in Susac syndrome. An input of about 0.5 to 1 ug of RNA was subjected to reverse transcription using random hexamers. TCRdb re-called the immunoSEQ multiplex PCR reads with MiXCR, one entry per CDR3 protein. The sample yields under 200,000 distinct CDR3 sequences, 90% to 96% seen once. The sample taken for sequencing was CD4+ T cells from PBMCs. Receptors originate from a human donor with Susac syndrome.

The chain uses TRBV15 and TRBJ2-5; tentatively, D is TRBD2 (6 bases). The CDR3 has 15 amino acids. The germline V and J ends were trimmed by 0 bases and 4 bases, with 12 bases remaining between them. CDR1 is LNHNV, CDR2 YYDKDF, per germline (reference sequence). The CDR3 sequence is CATSRDGGIGETQYF. The CDR3 region has the DNA TGTGCCACCAGCAGAGATGGGGGGATCGGAGAGACCCAGTACTTC.

The rearrangement uses TRBV2 and TRBJ1-6; no reliable D call. V lost 3 bases and J lost 7, with 10 bases in between. This CDR3 spans 14 amino acids. Germline V gene data show CDR1 as SNHLY and CDR2 as FYNNEI. CDR3 residues: CASSDRGSNSPLHF. The CDR3, as DNA: TGTGCCAGCAGTGATAGAGGGAGCAATTCACCCCTCCACTTT.

This chain connects TRBV28 to TRBJ2-2; unclear D gene. V lost 2 bases and J 2 bases, leaving 9 bases between the germline ends. The CDR3 runs 15 residues. The V gene's germline CDR1 is MDHEN and CDR2 SYDVKM. The CDR3 DNA sequence: TGTGCCAGCAGTTTAGATCCGCCAAACACCGGGGAGCTGTTTTTT. This codes for CASSLDPPNTGELFF.

The chain employs TRBV24-1 and TRBJ2-1; TRBD2 aligns across 7 bases. V lost 3 bases to trimming and J lost 6 bases; unmatched junction nucleotides: 4. The CDR3 length is 14 residues. Per the germline V gene, CDR1 is KGHDR and CDR2 is SFDVKD. The chain's CDR3 is CATSDAGEANEQFF. CDR3 in DNA: TGTGCCACCAGTGATGCGGGAGAGGCCAATGAGCAGTTCTTC.

The rearrangement links TRBV18 to TRBJ2-5; D might be TRBD2 (6 bases). Looked up from germline, CDR1 is KGHSH and CDR2 is LQKENI. The V end lost 6 bases, the J end lost 4 bases, and 12 bases lay between the germline ends. The CDR3 is 13 amino acids. The CDR3: CASSRTGGETQYF. The CDR3 bases are TGTGCCAGCTCCCGGACCGGGGGAGAGACCCAGTACTTC.

The chain carries TRBV30 and TRBJ2-1; 10 bases match TRBD2. This CDR3 is 15 amino acids long. V dropped 1 base and J dropped 9; count of bases not matched to a gene: 9. Germline CDR1 GTSNPN, CDR2 SVGIG (reference sequence). The CDR3 coding sequence is TGTGCCTGGAGTGCAGGGACTAGCGATTACGGTGAGCAGTTCTTC. Amino acid sequence: CAWSAGTSDYGEQFF.

The V call is TRBV7-8, the J call TRBJ2-7; 7 bases agree with TRBD2. This CDR3 region has 14 residues. The V gene end was trimmed by 2 bases and the J gene end by 0 bases; junction bases not matched to a gene: 1. In germline, CDR1 is SGHVS, CDR2 FQNEAQ. CDR3 DNA sequence: TGTGCCAGCAGCTTACTAGCGGCCTCCTACGAGCAGTACTTC. Translated, it gives CASSLLAASYEQYF.

The V and J genes are TRBV20-1 and TRBJ1-5; the D is unclear. CDR1 is DFQATT and CDR2 is SNEGSKA in the germline V gene (reference sequence). Trimming shortened V by 1 base and J by 7 bases, and 8 bases separated the two germline ends. The CDR3 is made up of 12 amino acids. The CDR3 DNA follows: TGCAGTGCTAGAGGGACGGTGCAGCCCCAGCATTTT. It specifies CSARGTVQPQHF.

J is TRBJ2-6 and V is TRBV2, with a tentative D call TRBD1 (5 bases). Per germline, CDR1 SNHLY and CDR2 FYNNEI. V was pared by 4 bases and J by 1 base, with 11 bases between. The CDR3 is 16 amino acids. The chain's CDR3 is CASSGGRQSGANVLTF. The CDR3 nucleotides are TGTGCCAGCAGTGGGGGCCGACAGTCTGGGGCCAACGTCCTGACTTTC.

The gene calls are TRBV7-2 and TRBJ2-2; D is unresolved. This CDR3 contains 16 residues. The germline V gene has CDR1 SGHTA and CDR2 FQGNSA. Trimming removed 5 bases from V and 2 bases from J, with 15 bases in between. The CDR3 coding sequence is TGTGCCAGCAGCCCCCTTCAAGCGAGAAACACCGGGGAGCTGTTTTTT. Encoded protein: CASSPLQARNTGELFF.

This chain connects TRBV20-1 to TRBJ2-2, with a tentative D call TRBD2 (5 bases). Trimming took 0 bases from V and 0 from J, leaving 8 bases between them. Germline values: CDR1 DFQATT, CDR2 SNEGSKA (reference sequence). CDR3 length: 15 residues. This chain's CDR3 is CSARDPTTNTGELFF. CDR3 bases: TGCAGTGCTAGAGATCCGACTACGAACACCGGGGAGCTGTTTTTT.

The chain couples TRBV30 to TRBJ2-7; possibly TRBD1 or TRBD2 for D (5 bases each). Germline CDR1 and CDR2: GTSNPN and SVGIG (reference sequence). The V gene lost 2 bases and the J gene lost 2 bases, with 16 bases spanning the gap. The CDR3 is 15 amino acids. The CDR3 loop reads CAWSLGQSGTYEQYF. The DNA for the CDR3 is TGTGCCTGGAGTTTGGGGCAGTCCGGGACCTACGAGCAGTACTTC.

The rearrangement joins TRBV18 to TRBJ2-5; D may be TRBD2 (5 bases). V dropped 0 bases and J dropped 2 bases, with 10 bases sitting between them. Per germline, CDR1 KGHSH and CDR2 LQKENI. The CDR3 runs to 15 residues. The CDR3 loop reads CASSPPVQRQETQYF. CDR3 DNA sequence: TGTGCCAGCTCACCACCGGTCCAGCGGCAAGAGACCCAGTACTTC.

V is TRBV28 and J is TRBJ2-1, with 8 bases that match TRBD1. With 4 bases clipped from V and 5 bases from J, the junction kept 1 base outside the gene matches. The germline V gene has CDR1 MDHEN and CDR2 SYDVKM. The CDR3 is 13 amino acids. Here the CDR3 DNA reads TGTGCCAGCAGTTCGGGACAGGACAATGAGCAGTTCTTC. This sequence encodes CASSSGQDNEQFF.

This clonotype appeared a single time. The V gene is TRBV29-1, the J gene TRBJ2-5; 9 bases line up with TRBD1. The CDR3 is 16 residues long. Germline lookup yields CDR1 SQVTM and CDR2 ANQGSEA. Trimming at V came to 6 bases and at J to 4 bases, leaving 15 bases not matched to a gene. In nucleotides, the CDR3 is TGCAGCGTATCTACCGGGACAGGGCTGGCAGGAGAGACCCAGTACTTC. Protein: CSVSTGTGLAGETQYF.

This clonotype appeared a single time. V usage is TRBV11-1 and J usage is TRBJ2-3; unclear D gene. The ends were cut back, 1 base at V and 2 bases at J, with 7 bases in the middle. This CDR3 comprises 14 residues. CDR1 and CDR2 (germline): SGHAT, FQDESV (reference sequence). The CDR3: CASSLEQFTDTQYF. The CDR3, as DNA: TGTGCCAGCAGCTTAGAACAGTTCACAGATACGCAGTATTTT.

The V and J genes are TRBV7-8 and TRBJ1-1; 7 bases are shared with TRBD1. V shed 4 bases and J 0 bases; nucleotides not matched to a gene: 8. This CDR3 is 16 amino acids long. Germline values: CDR1 SGHVS, CDR2 FQNEAQ. The CDR3: CASSYRQGSLNTEAFF. In nucleotides, the CDR3 is TGTGCCAGCAGCTATAGACAGGGCTCATTGAACACTGAAGCTTTCTTT.

The V gene is TRBV20-1, the J gene TRBJ2-5; D not certain. Germline CDR1 reads DFQATT; CDR2 reads SNEGSKA (reference sequence). The CDR3 spans 14 residues. Trimming removed 5 bases at V and 4 bases at J, with 17 bases between. The CDR3 here is CSAPLYDIIETQYF. DNA of the CDR3: TGCAGTGCTCCCCTCTACGACATAATAGAGACCCAGTACTTC.

This chain connects TRBV7-9 to TRBJ1-4, with TRBD1 matching 7 bases. Looked up from germline, CDR1 is SEHNR and CDR2 is FQNEAQ (reference sequence). V shed 5 bases, J shed 4 bases, and the junction held 4 bases outside the gene matches. This CDR3 comprises 14 residues. The CDR3 nucleotides read TGTGCCAGCAGCCTCCGACAGGGTAATGAAAAACTGTTTTTT. It specifies CASSLRQGNEKLFF.

V is TRBV11-2 and J is TRBJ2-1; D is possibly TRBD2 (6 bases). V was clipped by 5 bases and J by 7 bases, with 18 bases between them. Germline V CDR1 and CDR2: SGHAT, FQNNGV. The CDR3 has 15 amino acids. The CDR3 DNA is TGTGCCAGCAGCCTCATATTCGGGGGTCAGAATGAGCAGTTCTTC. Translating it yields CASSLIFGGQNEQFF.